Presented here are 14 T cell receptor beta chains from one specimen sequenced in a study of shared clonotypes between healthy human individuals. Libraries were prepared by immunoSEQ multiplex PCR; TCRdb keeps only in-frame clonotypes and omits some of them. The sample records around 750,000 clones, under 80% being singletons. The sequenced sample consisted of memory CD4+ T cells sorted from blood. The subset is: CD45RA-negative fraction. The receptor set was obtained from a woman in her 30s in good health.

The chain recombines TRBV28 with TRBJ1-2, with D possibly being TRBD1 (5 bases). Deletions cut 2 bases from V and 2 bases from J, with 6 bases between. CDR1 MDHEN and CDR2 SYDVKM come from the germline V gene. This CDR3 region has 13 residues. The CDR3 DNA is TGTGCCAGCAGTTTAGGGGCGAACTATGGCTACACCTTC. Protein product: CASSLGANYGYTF.

V usage is TRBV7-8 and J usage is TRBJ2-1, with 8 bases matching TRBD2. CDR3 length: 16 amino acids. Per the germline V gene, CDR1 is SGHVS and CDR2 is FQNEAQ. Trimming took 1 base from V and 1 from J; bases not matched to a gene: 3. The CDR3 is CASSLVAGFSYNEQFF. The DNA of the CDR3 is TGTGCCAGCAGCTTAGTAGCGGGATTTTCCTACAATGAGCAGTTCTTC.

The chain joins TRBV4-1 to TRBJ2-7, with D possibly TRBD2 on 6 matching bases. V was trimmed by 4 bases and J by 0 bases, leaving 13 bases between them. CDR1 and CDR2 from the germline V gene are MGHRA and YSYEKL. This CDR3 contains 15 residues. CDR3 DNA sequence: TGCGCCAGCAGCCTACGAGGGGAGGTCTCCTACGAGCAGTACTTC. As protein: CASSLRGEVSYEQYF.

This clone was recorded once. The gene calls are TRBV11-2 and TRBJ2-5; TRBD1 agrees at 7 bases. This CDR3 is 15 amino acids long. CDR1 is SGHAT, CDR2 FQNNGV, per germline. V lost 1 base, J lost 2 bases, and 4 bases stayed unmatched. CDR3 protein: CASSLARGQQETQYF. The CDR3 nucleotides read TGTGCCAGCAGCTTAGCCCGGGGACAGCAAGAGACCCAGTACTTC.

V is TRBV16 and J is TRBJ1-4; no reliable D call. The CDR3 is 18 amino acids. V shed 0 bases and J shed 8 bases, with 22 bases lying between them. Germline CDR1 KGHSY, CDR2 FQNENV. In nucleotides, the CDR3 is TGTGCCAGCAGCCAATCACCGGGTACCGGGGAGTTGAGCGAAAAACTGTTTTTT. It yields the protein CASSQSPGTGELSEKLFF.

With respect to this clone: Other DNA sequences in this sample translate to the same CDR3. The chain uses TRBV7-9 and TRBJ2-1, with TRBD2 identical over 12 bases. The CDR3 runs to 15 residues. Germline V gene sequence: CDR1 SEHNR, CDR2 FQNEAQ (reference sequence). Germline trimming cut 5 bases from V and 4 bases from J; bases unmatched to any gene: 3. The CDR3 DNA sequence: TGTGCCAGCAGCCGGACTAGCGGGAATTACAATGAGCAGTTCTTC. This sequence encodes CASSRTSGNYNEQFF.

V is TRBV19 and J is TRBJ2-2; 11 bases match TRBD1. In germline, CDR1 is LNHDA, CDR2 SQIVND (reference sequence). This CDR3 is 15 amino acids long. V was clipped by 3 bases and J by 4 bases; unmatched bases: 1. Here the CDR3 reads CASSIGTGGTGELFF. CDR3 nucleotides: TGTGCCAGTAGTATTGGGACAGGGGGCACCGGGGAGCTGTTTTTT.

The rearrangement uses TRBV6-4 and TRBJ1-1; possibly TRBD1 for D (6 bases). The germline CDR1 and CDR2 sequences are MRHNA and SNTAGT. V lost 6 bases and J lost 3, with 8 bases in between. This CDR3 spans 12 amino acids. The CDR3 DNA follows: TGTGCCAGCAGCGGACAGTACACTGAAGCTTTCTTT. Translated: CASSGQYTEAFF.

This clone has only a few counts. With a much larger clone just one base away, this may be a read error. The genes are TRBV11-2 and TRBJ2-7; the D is unclear. CDR1 and CDR2 from the germline V gene are SGHAT and FQNNGV. V dropped 7 bases and J dropped 3 bases, with 7 bases sitting between them. The CDR3 spans 11 residues. CDR3 in amino acids: CASTFYYEQYF. Here the CDR3 DNA reads TGTGCCAGCACCTTCTACTACGAGCAGTACTTC.

This clone was detected many times. The rearrangement uses TRBV5-6 and TRBJ1-2; no clear D. The CDR3 runs to 14 residues. Germline V gives CDR1 SGHDT, CDR2 YYEEEE. The V end lost 3 bases, the J end lost 4 bases, and 13 bases lay between the germline ends. CDR3 coding DNA: TGTGCCAGCAGCTCTCAATTAGGTTTCTATGGCTACACCTTC. Translating gives CASSSQLGFYGYTF.

This chain links TRBV2 with TRBJ2-1; the D call may be TRBD1 or TRBD2 (5 bases each). CDR1 and CDR2 from the germline V gene are SNHLY and FYNNEI. Trimming left V 5 bases short and J 8 bases short, with 10 bases between. CDR3 size: 12 residues. The CDR3 coding sequence is TGTGCCAGCAGTAATGGGGGATATGAGCAGTTCTTC. It encodes CASSNGGYEQFF.

The chain uses TRBV2 and TRBJ2-5; D is perhaps TRBD2 (6 bases). Germline V gene lookup returns CDR1 SNHLY and CDR2 FYNNEI. This CDR3 comprises 14 residues. The V end was cut by 3 bases, the J end by 6 bases, with 14 bases between. The CDR3 nucleotides are TGTGCCAGCAGTGATTTAACGGGGGTTAAGACCCAGTACTTC. It yields the protein CASSDLTGVKTQYF.

This clone was seen just once. The chain couples TRBV7-6 to TRBJ2-3, with 7 bases identical to TRBD2. Germline values: CDR1 SGHVS, CDR2 FNYEAQ. CDR3 size: 16 residues. V lost 5 bases to trimming and J lost 1 base; unmatched junction nucleotides: 9. The CDR3 here is CASSKSGEEGTDTQYF. The CDR3 coding sequence is TGTGCCAGCAGCAAAAGCGGGGAAGAAGGCACAGATACGCAGTATTTT.

The chain uses TRBV2 and TRBJ1-4; D may be TRBD1 (6 bases). Germline CDR1 reads SNHLY; CDR2 reads FYNNEI. This CDR3 contains 15 residues. The V gene lost 5 bases and the J gene lost 3 bases, with 13 bases spanning the gap. The CDR3 loop reads CASSQQGSSNEKLFF. CDR3 nucleotide sequence: TGTGCCAGCAGTCAACAGGGTAGTTCTAATGAAAAACTGTTTTTT.